The 19 T cell receptor beta chains below all came from one sample that was sequenced in a study of T cell responses to AZD1222 COVID-19 vaccine. Libraries were prepared by immunoSEQ multiplex PCR; TCRdb keeps only in-frame clonotypes and omits some of them. The sample contains under 200,000 clones, 88% of which appear only once. Source: peripheral blood, taken 28 days after the second AZD1222 dose. All receptors come from an adult who received the AZD1222 COVID-19 vaccine.

V is TRBV23-1 and J is TRBJ2-7; 10 bases agree with TRBD1. TRBV23-1 has ORF status, its function being uncertain. Trimming removed 0 bases from V and 6 bases from J; junction bases left unmatched: 20. This CDR3 comprises 20 residues. The CDR3 here is CASSQSGSWDRGFRPLEQYF. In nucleotides, the CDR3 is TGCGCCAGCAGTCAATCAGGTTCCTGGGACAGGGGCTTCCGACCCCTCGAGCAGTACTTC.

The chain employs TRBV15 and TRBJ2-5; the match to TRBD1 covers 8 bases. CDR1 LNHNV and CDR2 YYDKDF come from the germline V gene (reference sequence). The CDR3 is 14 amino acids. Trimming cost V 2 bases and J 2 bases; bases outside gene matches: 1. CDR3 loop: CATSRNRGQETQYF. CDR3 bases: TGTGCCACCAGCAGAAACAGGGGGCAAGAGACCCAGTACTTC.

The genes are TRBV4-3 and TRBJ2-7; D may be TRBD1 (7 bases). From germline, CDR1 is LGHNA and CDR2 YSLEER. The CDR3 sequence is 14 residues long. The V end lost 0 bases, the J end lost 5 bases, and 11 bases lay between the germline ends. The CDR3 nucleotides are TGCGCCAGCAGCCAAGATGGAGGGGGCGACGAGCAGTACTTC. Its protein product is CASSQDGGGDEQYF.

This clone has a single count. This rearrangement joins TRBV28 to TRBJ2-4; D may match TRBD1 or TRBD2 (7 bases each). Germline CDR1 reads MDHEN; CDR2 reads SYDVKM. V was cut by 7 bases and J by 1 base, with 14 bases left in between. This CDR3 spans 15 amino acids. Here the CDR3 reads CASMSGGEAKNIQYF. The CDR3, as DNA: TGTGCCAGCATGTCAGGGGGGGAGGCCAAAAACATTCAGTACTTC.

The CDR3 spells CASSYSPGIPTEQYF. As DNA, the CDR3 is TGTGCCAGCAGTTACTCGCCAGGGATACCTACCGAGCAGTACTTC. This rearrangement joins TRBV6-5 to TRBJ2-7; tentative D call: TRBD1 (5 bases). The germline CDR1 and CDR2 sequences are MNHEY and SVGAGI. The CDR3 length is 15 residues. The ends were cut back, 0 bases at V and 6 bases at J, with 15 bases in the middle.

In its sample, this clone was seen a few times. The chain uses TRBV2 and TRBJ2-5; D may be TRBD1 (6 bases). V lost 5 bases and J lost 1, with 11 bases in between. Germline assignment: CDR1 SNHLY and CDR2 FYNNEI. There are 14 residues in the CDR3. CDR3 in amino acids: CASSWQGRQETQYF. CDR3 nucleotide sequence: TGTGCCAGCAGTTGGCAGGGGCGCCAAGAGACCCAGTACTTC. Full variable domain (rest looked up from reference TRBV2 and TRBJ2-5): EPEVTQTPSHQVTQMGQEVILRCVPISNHLYFYWYRQILGQKVEFLVSFYNNEISEKSEIFDDQFSVERPDGSNFTLKIRSTKLEDSAMYFCASSWQGRQETQYFGPGTRLLVL.

The rearrangement links TRBV7-2 to TRBJ2-1; 9 bases agree with TRBD2. The germline gives CDR1 SGHTA, CDR2 FQGNSA. The trim removed 2 bases at V and 4 bases at J, leaving 3 bases unmatched. The CDR3 has 15 amino acids. CDR3 residues: CASSLRTSVYNEQFF. The CDR3, as DNA: TGTGCCAGCAGCTTAAGGACTAGCGTGTACAATGAGCAGTTCTTC.

The V call is TRBV19, the J call TRBJ2-5, with D possibly matching TRBD1 (5 bases). CDR3 length: 13 residues. V lost 4 bases to trimming and J lost 3 bases, with 9 bases between them. Germline CDR1 is LNHDA and CDR2 is SQIVND (reference sequence). CDR3 loop: CASSSFREETQYF. The CDR3 nucleotides are TGTGCCAGTAGTAGTTTCAGGGAAGAGACCCAGTACTTC.

This chain joins TRBV5-5 and TRBJ2-2; 13 positions agree with TRBD2. V lost 3 bases and J lost 4; bases outside the gene matches: 3. CDR1 is SGHKS and CDR2 is YYEKEE in the germline V gene (reference sequence). This CDR3 is 16 amino acids long. CDR3 sequence (DNA): TGTGCCAGCAGCTGGGGACTAGCGGGAAGCACCGGGGAGCTGTTTTTT. This codes for CASSWGLAGSTGELFF.

The chain joins TRBV4-2 to TRBJ1-1; D unresolved. V was clipped by 4 bases and J by 0 bases, with 6 bases between them. CDR1 LGHNA and CDR2 YNFKEQ come from the germline V gene. The CDR3 has 13 residues. CDR3: CASSLDMNTEAFF. CDR3 bases: TGTGCCAGCAGCCTCGACATGAACACTGAAGCTTTCTTT.

The CDR3 DNA follows: TGTGCCAGCAGTTTGGAGGAGAGGAATCAGCCCCAGCATTTT. Translating gives CASSLEERNQPQHF. The V and J genes are TRBV6-2 or TRBV6-3 and TRBJ1-5; no reliable D call. With 4 bases removed from V and 4 bases from J, the gap between germline ends came to 11 bases. Germline V lookup: CDR1 MNHEY, CDR2 SVGEGT. The CDR3 has 14 residues.

This clone appeared a single time. The chain combines TRBV5-1 with TRBJ2-1; 15 nucleotides line up with TRBD2. J was trimmed by 6 bases and V by 3 bases; bases with no gene match: 1. The germline V gene has CDR1 SGHRS and CDR2 YFSETQ. The CDR3 spans 15 residues. The CDR3 region has the DNA TGCGCCAGCAGCTCGGGACTAGCGGGGGGCAATGAGCAGTTCTTC. Translating it yields CASSSGLAGGNEQFF.

J is TRBJ2-7 and V is TRBV7-2; TRBD2 aligns across 12 bases. Germline loops: CDR1 SGHTA, CDR2 FQGNSA. The CDR3 sequence is 15 residues long. Trimming took 3 bases from V and 3 from J; bases not matched to a gene: 3. CDR3 amino acids: CASSLSTSGSYEQYF. CDR3 sequence (DNA): TGTGCCAGCAGCTTGTCGACTAGCGGGAGCTACGAGCAGTACTTC.

V and J are TRBV30 and TRBJ1-5; D remains ambiguous. Trimming took off 1 base at V and 1 base at J, with 14 bases between the two ends. Per the germline V gene, CDR1 is GTSNPN and CDR2 is SVGIG (reference sequence). The CDR3 runs 16 residues. This chain's CDR3 is CAWSAETGRSNQPQHF. The CDR3 bases are TGTGCCTGGAGTGCGGAGACTGGGAGAAGCAATCAGCCCCAGCATTTT.

The V and J genes are TRBV20-1 and TRBJ1-1, with D perhaps matching TRBD1 (5 bases). In germline, CDR1 is DFQATT, CDR2 SNEGSKA (reference sequence). This CDR3 is built from 9 residues. Trimming removed 8 bases at V and 9 bases at J, with 10 bases between. In DNA form, the CDR3 reads TGCAGTCCAGAGGGGCAAGCTTTCTTT. Translation: CSPEGQAFF.

The rearrangement links TRBV5-1 to TRBJ1-1; the match to TRBD1 covers 8 bases. CDR1 and CDR2 from the germline V gene are SGHRS and YFSETQ. Trimming removed 4 bases from V and 1 base from J; junction bases left unmatched: 6. The length of the CDR3 is 15 residues. The CDR3 here is CASSEAGTGNTEAFF. CDR3 nucleotides: TGCGCCAGCAGCGAGGCCGGGACAGGGAACACTGAAGCTTTCTTT.

The chain combines TRBV7-2 with TRBJ2-7; 7 nucleotides line up with TRBD1. J was trimmed by 2 bases and V by 4 bases; bases with no gene match: 8. In germline, CDR1 is SGHTA, CDR2 FQGNSA. The CDR3 extends over 15 amino acids. CDR3: CASSSTGTVAYEQYF. The DNA of the CDR3 is TGTGCCAGCAGCTCAACCGGGACAGTGGCCTACGAGCAGTACTTC.

V and J are TRBV5-1 and TRBJ2-6, with 8 bases fitting TRBD2. The CDR3 contains 16 residues. Looked up from germline, CDR1 is SGHRS and CDR2 is YFSETQ. V shed 1 base and J 7 bases; nucleotides not matched to a gene: 7. The CDR3 is CASSLTSGLRANVLTF. Written as DNA, the CDR3 is TGCGCCAGCAGCTTGACTAGCGGTCTCCGAGCCAACGTCCTGACTTTC.

This chain joins TRBV6-5 and TRBJ2-7, with 10 bases identical to TRBD2. CDR3 length: 14 residues. CDR1 and CDR2 (germline): MNHEY, SVGAGI. With V trimmed by 6 bases and J by 4 bases, 6 bases remained unmatched. The CDR3 spells CASSLTSGLYEQYF. CDR3 nucleotide sequence: TGTGCCAGCAGCTTGACTAGCGGGTTGTACGAGCAGTACTTC.